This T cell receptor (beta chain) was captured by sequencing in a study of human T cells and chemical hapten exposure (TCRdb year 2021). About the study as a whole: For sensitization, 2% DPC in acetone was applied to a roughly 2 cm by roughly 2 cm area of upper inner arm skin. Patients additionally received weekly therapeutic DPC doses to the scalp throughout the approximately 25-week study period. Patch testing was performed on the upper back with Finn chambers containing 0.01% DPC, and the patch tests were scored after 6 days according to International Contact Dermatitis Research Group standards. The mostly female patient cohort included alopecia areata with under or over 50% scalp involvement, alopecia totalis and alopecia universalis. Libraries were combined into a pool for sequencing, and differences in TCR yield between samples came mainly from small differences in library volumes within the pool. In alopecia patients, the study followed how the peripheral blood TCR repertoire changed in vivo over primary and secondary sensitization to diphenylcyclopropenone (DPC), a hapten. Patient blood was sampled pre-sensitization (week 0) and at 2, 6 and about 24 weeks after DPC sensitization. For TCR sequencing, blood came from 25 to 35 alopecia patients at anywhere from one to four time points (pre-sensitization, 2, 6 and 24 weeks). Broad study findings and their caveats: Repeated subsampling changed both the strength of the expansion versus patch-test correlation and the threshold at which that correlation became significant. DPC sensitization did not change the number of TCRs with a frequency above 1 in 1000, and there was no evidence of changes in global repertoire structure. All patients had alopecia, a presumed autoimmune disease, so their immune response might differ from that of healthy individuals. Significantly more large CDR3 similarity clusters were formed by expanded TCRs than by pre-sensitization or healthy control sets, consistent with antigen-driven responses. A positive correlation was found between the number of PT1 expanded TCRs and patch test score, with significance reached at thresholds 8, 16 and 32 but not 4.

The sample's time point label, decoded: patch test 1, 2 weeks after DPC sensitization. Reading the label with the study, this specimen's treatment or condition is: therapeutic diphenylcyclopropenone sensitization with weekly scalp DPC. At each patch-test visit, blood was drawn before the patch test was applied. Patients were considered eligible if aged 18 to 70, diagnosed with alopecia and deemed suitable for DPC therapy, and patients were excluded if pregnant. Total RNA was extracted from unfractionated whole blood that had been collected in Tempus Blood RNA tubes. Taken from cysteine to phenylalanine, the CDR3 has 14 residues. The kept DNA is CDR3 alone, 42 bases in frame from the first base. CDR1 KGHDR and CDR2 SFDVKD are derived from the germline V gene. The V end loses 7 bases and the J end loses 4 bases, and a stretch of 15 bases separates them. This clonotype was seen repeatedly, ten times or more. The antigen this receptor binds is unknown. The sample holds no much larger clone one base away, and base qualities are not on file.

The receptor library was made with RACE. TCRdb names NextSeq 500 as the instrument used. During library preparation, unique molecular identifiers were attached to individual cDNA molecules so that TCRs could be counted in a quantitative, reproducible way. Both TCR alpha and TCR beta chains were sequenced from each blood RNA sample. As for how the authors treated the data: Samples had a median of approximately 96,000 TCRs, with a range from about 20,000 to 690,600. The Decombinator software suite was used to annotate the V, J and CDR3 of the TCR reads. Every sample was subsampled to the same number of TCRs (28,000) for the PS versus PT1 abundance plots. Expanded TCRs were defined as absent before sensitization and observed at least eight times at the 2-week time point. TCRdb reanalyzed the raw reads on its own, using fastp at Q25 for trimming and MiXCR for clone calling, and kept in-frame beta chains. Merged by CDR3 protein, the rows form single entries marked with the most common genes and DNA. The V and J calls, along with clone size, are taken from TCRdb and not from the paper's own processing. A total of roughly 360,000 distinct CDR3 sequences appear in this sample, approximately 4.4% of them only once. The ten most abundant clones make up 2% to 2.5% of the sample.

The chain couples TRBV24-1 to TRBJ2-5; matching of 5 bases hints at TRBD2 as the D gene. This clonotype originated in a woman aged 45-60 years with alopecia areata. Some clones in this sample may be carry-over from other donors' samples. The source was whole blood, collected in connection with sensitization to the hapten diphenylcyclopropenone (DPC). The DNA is TGTGCCACCAGAGAGGGTGTCCAAATAGAGACCCAGTACTTC. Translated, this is CATREGVQIETQYF.